This TCR beta chain was sequenced for a study of cytomegalovirus exposure and HLA in healthy donors. Only in-frame clones appear in the TCRdb table, and some are missing; sequencing was by immunoSEQ multiplex PCR. There are roughly 200,000 clones in the sample; around 81% occur only once, and 2.5% to 3% lies in the top ten. The CDR3 extends over 15 amino acids. From germline, CDR1 is SQVTM and CDR2 ANQGSEA. After removal of 4 bases from V and 6 bases from J, the junction contained 10 bases not matched to a gene. This sequence was found in a woman between 18 and 29 years old in good health and CMV-seropositive. The sequencing input was PBMCs. The chain employs TRBV29-1 and TRBJ2-1; the match to TRBD2 covers 9 bases. This CDR3 reads CSVVVSRGGSNEQFF. CDR3 coding DNA: TGCAGCGTTGTGGTGTCGCGGGGGGGGTCCAATGAGCAGTTCTTC.